One and the same sample provided the 17 T cell receptor beta chains below, sequenced in a study of cytomegalovirus exposure and HLA in healthy donors. 60 Vbeta and 13 Jbeta primers were used in PCR. Measured with immunoSEQ multiplex PCR; TCRdb has only the in-frame clones, and not every one. The sample shows 100,000 to 150,000 clones, 83% of them seen only once. Sequenced sample: PBMCs. The receptors were sampled from a woman aged 40 to 50 in good health and CMV-seropositive.

The chain has TRBV9 and TRBJ2-1; perhaps TRBD2 as D (5 bases). V was trimmed by 2 bases and J by 0 bases, leaving 9 bases between them. The CDR3 runs to 15 residues. Germline loops: CDR1 SGDLS, CDR2 YYNGEE. The CDR3 DNA reads TGTGCCAGCAGCGTTGAGGGCCTCTCCTACAATGAGCAGTTCTTC. Amino acid sequence: CASSVEGLSYNEQFF.

This rearrangement joins TRBV21-1 to TRBJ2-6; no DNA check was done on the table's D call, TRBD1. TRBV21-1 is recorded as a pseudogene. This CDR3 spans 16 amino acids. The CDR3 reads CASSKNPGTGANVLTF. The CDR3 bases are TGTGCCAGCAGCAAAAATCCAGGGACAGGGGCCAACGTCCTGACTTTC.

The rearrangement joins TRBV7-9 to TRBJ2-1, with D tentatively TRBD1 (6 bases). There are 13 residues in the CDR3. Germline loops: CDR1 SEHNR, CDR2 FQNEAQ (reference sequence). V gave up 1 base and J gave up 5 bases, with 6 bases separating them. CDR3 sequence reads: CASSLGDNNEQFF. CDR3 nucleotide sequence: TGTGCCAGCAGCTTAGGGGACAACAATGAGCAGTTCTTC.

This chain uses TRBV30 with TRBJ1-1; D gene uncertain. Germline loops: CDR1 GTSNPN, CDR2 SVGIG (reference sequence). V was pared by 4 bases and J by 2 bases, with 8 bases between. The CDR3 loop spans 12 amino acids. The CDR3 bases are TGTGCCTGGACGGGTTTTAACACTGAAGCTTTCTTT. It translates to CAWTGFNTEAFF.

This clone was recorded a few times. Other DNA variants within this sample encode the same CDR3. The rearrangement uses TRBV5-1 and TRBJ1-2; 10 bases map to TRBD1. Germline trimming cut 3 bases from V and 1 base from J; bases unmatched to any gene: 12. Per the germline V gene, CDR1 is SGHRS and CDR2 is YFSETQ. The CDR3 contains 18 residues. The CDR3 nucleotides are TGCGCCAGCAGCTCGTTACCAGCGGGACAGGGGAGTAACTATGGCTACACCTTC. This encodes CASSSLPAGQGSNYGYTF.

The chain uses TRBV7-2 and TRBJ1-1; 7 nucleotides align to TRBD1. The CDR3 is made up of 13 amino acids. The germline gives CDR1 SGHTA, CDR2 FQGNSA. The V segment lost 7 bases and the J segment 1 base; nucleotides outside the gene matches: 3. For the CDR3, the DNA is TGTGCCAGCACCCGGACAGGGAACACTGAAGCTTTCTTT. It encodes CASTRTGNTEAFF.

V and J are TRBV30 and TRBJ2-7, with D possibly matching TRBD1 (6 bases). The CDR3 runs to 12 residues. The germline V gene has CDR1 GTSNPN and CDR2 SVGIG (reference sequence). The V end lost 5 bases, the J end lost 11 bases, and 19 bases lay between the germline ends. The CDR3 region is CAWAGTNRRKYF. The DNA of the CDR3 is TGTGCCTGGGCCGGGACAAATCGACGAAAGTACTTC.

The rearrangement uses TRBV6-5 and TRBJ1-1; TRBD1 is a possible D gene (5 bases). Trimming cost V 2 bases and J 5 bases, with 6 bases left between them. Per the germline V gene, CDR1 is MNHEY and CDR2 is SVGAGI. CDR3 size: 12 residues. In DNA form, the CDR3 reads TGTGCCAGCAGTTACGGGGGGACTGAAGCTTTCTTT. Translation gives CASSYGGTEAFF.

The rearrangement uses TRBV5-4 and TRBJ2-6; D call uncertain. Germline assignment: CDR1 SGHNT and CDR2 YYREEE (reference sequence). V was pared by 3 bases and J by 0 bases, with 13 bases between. The CDR3 is 17 amino acids. The CDR3 protein is CASSSPRIRSGANVLTF. In DNA, the CDR3 is TGTGCCAGCAGCTCCCCGAGGATCCGCTCTGGGGCCAACGTCCTGACTTTC. The entire variable domain, with the rest obtained from reference TRBV5-4 and TRBJ2-6, is as follows: ETGVTQSPTHLIKTRGQQVTLRCSSQSGHNTVSWYQQALGQGPQFIFQYYREEENGRGNFPPRFSGLQFPNYSSELNVNALELDDSALYLCASSSPRIRSGANVLTFGAGSRLTVL.

The chain combines TRBV5-5 with TRBJ2-1; 12 bases map to TRBD2. The length of the CDR3 is 18 residues. Looked up from germline, CDR1 is SGHKS and CDR2 is YYEKEE (reference sequence). Trimming cost V 0 bases and J 6 bases; bases outside gene matches: 10. The CDR3, as DNA: TGTGCCAGCAGCTTGGCGATGGCTAGCGGGAGGGCCGCCAATGAGCAGTTCTTC. This gives the protein CASSLAMASGRAANEQFF.

This chain connects TRBV25-1 to TRBJ2-6; D possibly corresponds to TRBD1 (6 bases). Germline V gives CDR1 MGHDK, CDR2 SYGVNS. The V and J ends lost 6 bases and 4 bases respectively, with 16 bases between them. The CDR3 is made up of 16 amino acids. CDR3 region: CASRGTGTSGANVLTF. The CDR3 DNA reads TGTGCCAGCAGGGGGACCGGGACATCCGGGGCCAACGTCCTGACTTTC.

V gene TRBV6-1 combines with J gene TRBJ1-2; 8 bases agree with TRBD1. V was pared by 8 bases and J by 1 base, with 6 bases of the junction left unmatched. Germline V lookup: CDR1 MNHNS, CDR2 SASEGT. CDR3 length: 14 amino acids. The DNA for the CDR3 is TGTGCCAGCCGAAACAGGGGGAATAACTATGGCTACACCTTC. Translated: CASRNRGNNYGYTF.

The gene calls are TRBV28 and TRBJ1-5, with 7 bases that match TRBD1. V dropped 5 bases and J dropped 4; count of bases not matched to a gene: 14. CDR3 size: 17 residues. Germline assignment: CDR1 MDHEN and CDR2 SYDVKM. CDR3 DNA sequence: TGTGCCAGCAGTCCTACGACAGGGACATGGGGTAATCAGCCCCAGCATTTT. Translation: CASSPTTGTWGNQPQHF. Full variable domain (rest looked up from reference TRBV28 and TRBJ1-5): DVKVTQSSRYLVKRTGEKVFLECVQDMDHENMFWYRQDPGLGLRLIYFSYDVKMKEKGDIPEGYSVSREKKERFSLILESASTNQTSMYLCASSPTTGTWGNQPQHFGDGTRLSIL.

V gene TRBV5-6 combines with J gene TRBJ2-7; possible D gene TRBD1, 6 bases. Trimming left V 4 bases short and J 7 bases short, with 21 bases between. This CDR3 spans 15 amino acids. CDR1 SGHDT and CDR2 YYEEEE come from the germline V gene. CDR3 DNA: TGTGCCAGCAGCCTCCCCGGGACACGAGTTACGGAGCAGTACTTC. Residues: CASSLPGTRVTEQYF. Combining the CDR3 with reference TRBV5-6 and TRBJ2-7 gives the whole variable domain DAGVTQSPTHLIKTRGQQVTLRCSPKSGHDTVSWYQQALGQGPQFIFQYYEEEERQRGNFPDRFSGHQFPNYSSELNVNALLLGDSALYLCASSLPGTRVTEQYFGPGTRLTVT.

The V call is TRBV9, the J call TRBJ2-7, with 7 bases that match TRBD2. The CDR3 has 15 residues. The V and J ends lost 0 bases and 3 bases, in that order; junction bases with no gene match: 6. CDR1 and CDR2 from the germline V gene are SGDLS and YYNGEE. CDR3 in DNA: TGTGCCAGCAGCGTAGGGGGGACTAAATACTACGAGCAGTACTTC. It codes for CASSVGGTKYYEQYF.

This chain uses TRBV2 with TRBJ1-4; maybe TRBD1 (6 bases). Germline V gives CDR1 SNHLY, CDR2 FYNNEI. The CDR3 is 16 amino acids. The ends were cut back, 6 bases at V and 5 bases at J, with 19 bases in the middle. The CDR3 loop is CASRLTGGGENEKLFF. CDR3 coding DNA: TGTGCCAGCAGACTGACCGGAGGGGGGGAAAATGAAAAACTGTTTTTT.

The CDR3 reads CASSVRTSGRAFTGELFF. CDR3 nucleotides: TGTGCCAGCAGCGTTAGGACTAGCGGGAGGGCCTTCACCGGGGAGCTGTTTTTT. The J gene is TRBJ2-2, the V gene TRBV9; 15 bases map to TRBD2. The CDR3 is 18 amino acids. J was trimmed by 4 bases and V by 2 bases; bases with no gene match: 6. CDR1 is SGDLS, CDR2 YYNGEE, per germline.